The rows below give T cell receptor beta chains drawn from one sample of a study of blood T cells in healthy people across ages. TCRdb re-analysed the 5' RACE reads in MiXCR, keeping a single row per CDR3 protein. The sample includes 1.5 million to 2 million distinct CDR3 sequences, just under 50% of them seen just once. Sequencing was performed on blood. These receptors were taken from a woman between 40 and 50 years old in good health. Both conserved end residues are part of each CDR3. The D gene is left open where the match is weak. Clone size appears in some rows only: once, few, many, or a class for an expanded clone.

clone size	D gene	V gene	CDR3 length	J gene	CDR3 protein	CDR3 DNA
few	.	TRBV21-1	15	TRBJ2-5	CASTFSGGSVETQYF	TGTGCCAGCACCTTCTCGGGGGGGAGTGTGGAGACCCAGTACTTC
.	.	TRBV20-1	11	TRBJ2-5	CSAGWGETQYF	TGCAGTGCCGGGTGGGGCGAGACCCAGTACTTC
.	.	TRBV12-3/TRBV12-4	14	TRBJ1-2	CASSFVGVVYGYTF	TGTGCCAGCAGTTTTGTGGGGGTGGTCTATGGCTACACCTTC
.	.	TRBV2	18	TRBJ2-3	CASTRPPSRRDRTDAQYF	TGTGCCAGCACCCGTCCCCCCTCTCGGCGGGACCGCACAGATGCGCAGTATTTT
.	TRBD1	TRBV2	15	TRBJ1-4	CASSDGRQGGEKLFF	TGTGCCAGCAGTGATGGTCGACAGGGCGGCGAAAAACTGTTTTTT
few	TRBD2	TRBV14	16	TRBJ2-5	CASSQYRASGQETQYF	TGTGCCAGCAGCCAATATAGGGCTAGCGGACAAGAGACCCAGTACTTC
.	.	TRBV18	14	TRBJ1-5	CASSPRSGNQPQHF	TGTGCCAGCTCACCACGGTCAGGCAATCAGCCCCAGCATTTT
.	TRBD2	TRBV28	16	TRBJ2-3	CASSPTSGGDADTQYF	TGTGCCAGCAGTCCGACTAGCGGGGGTGACGCAGATACGCAGTATTTT
.	.	TRBV27	14	TRBJ1-5	CASSSYRAFTPQHF	TGTGCCAGCAGTTCTTACAGGGCGTTTACGCCCCAGCATTTT
few	.	TRBV7-9	16	TRBJ1-2	CASSLIPSGDNYGYTF	TGTGCCAGCAGCTTAATCCCCAGCGGTGACAACTATGGCTACACCTTC
.	.	TRBV6-5	12	TRBJ2-1	CAGRGVYNEQFF	TGTGCCGGTAGAGGCGTTTACAATGAGCAGTTCTTC
.	.	TRBV6-4	15	TRBJ1-6	CASSDSAFLNSPLHF	TGTGCCAGCAGTGACTCGGCCTTTCTGAATTCACCCCTCCACTTT
.	.	TRBV9	13	TRBJ1-2	CASSGAANYGYTF	TGTGCCTCAAGCGGGGCGGCTAACTATGGCTACACCTTC
.	.	TRBV7-9	14	TRBJ2-1	CASSWETGYNEQFF	TGTGCCAGCAGCTGGGAAACGGGATACAATGAGCAGTTCTTC
.	TRBD1	TRBV20-1	15	TRBJ1-6	CSALYPGQGASPLHF	TGCAGTGCTCTTTATCCGGGACAGGGGGCTTCACCCCTCCACTTT
few	TRBD1	TRBV7-9	15	TRBJ1-5	CASSSATGAQQPQHF	TGTGCCAGCAGCTCCGCGACAGGGGCGCAGCAGCCCCAGCATTTT
.	TRBD1	TRBV7-2	16	TRBJ2-5	CASSDMTGGGSKTQYF	TGTGCCAGCAGCGATATGACAGGGGGCGGGAGTAAGACCCAGTACTTC
.	.	TRBV4-1	15	TRBJ2-7	CASSQDRRDIYEQYF	TGCGCCAGCAGCCAAGATCGGAGGGACATATACGAGCAGTACTTC
few	TRBD2	TRBV29-1	19	TRBJ2-1	CSVGPSGTSGESSYNEQFF	TGCAGCGTGGGCCCATCCGGGACTAGCGGGGAGAGCTCCTACAATGAGCAGTTCTTC
few	.	TRBV12-3/TRBV12-4	16	TRBJ2-1	CASSPSGVGLYNEQFF	TGTGCCAGCAGCCCTTCTGGTGTGGGGCTATACAATGAGCAGTTCTTC
many	.	TRBV7-9	11	TRBJ2-7	CASSNTYEQYF	TGTGCCAGCAGCAATACGTACGAGCAGTACTTC
.	.	TRBV6-1	14	TRBJ2-7	CASSAWDFSYEQYF	TGTGCCAGCAGTGCCTGGGACTTTTCCTACGAGCAGTACTTC
few	TRBD1	TRBV5-1	14	TRBJ2-5	CASSHHRGQETQYF	TGCGCCAGCAGCCACCACAGGGGGCAAGAGACCCAGTACTTC
.	TRBD1	TRBV20-1	13	TRBJ1-2	CSALNRGTYGYTF	TGCAGTGCTCTTAACAGGGGGACCTATGGCTACACCTTC
.	.	TRBV7-2	12	TRBJ1-2	CASRLDPNGYTF	TGTGCCAGCAGACTTGACCCGAACGGCTACACCTTC
few	.	TRBV5-1	15	TRBJ2-7	CASSPGPQDSYEQYF	TGCGCCAGCAGCCCGGGACCCCAAGACTCCTACGAGCAGTACTTC
.	.	TRBV4-3	14	TRBJ2-5	CASSQDQAGETQYF	TGCGCCAGCAGCCAAGACCAAGCCGGCGAGACCCAGTACTTC
few	.	TRBV10-1	17	TRBJ2-4	CASSEVAGTPGKNIQYF	TGCGCCAGCAGTGAGGTGGCCGGGACCCCGGGCAAAAACATTCAGTACTTC
.	.	TRBV21-1	15	TRBJ2-7	CASSKEEGKPYEQYF	TGTGCCAGCAGCAAAGAGGAGGGGAAACCCTACGAGCAGTACTTC
.	.	TRBV4-3	14	TRBJ2-1	CASSQGNSLNLQFF	TGCGCCAGCAGCCAGGGGAACAGTCTTAATCTGCAGTTCTTC
few	.	TRBV5-1	14	TRBJ2-1	CASSYQISSNEQFF	TGCGCCAGCAGCTACCAGATCAGTAGCAATGAGCAGTTCTTC
few	TRBD1	TRBV28	14	TRBJ2-7	CASRTGTGWDEQYF	TGTGCCAGCAGAACCGGGACAGGGTGGGACGAGCAGTACTTC
.	.	TRBV20-1	14	TRBJ2-7	CSASGVRPSYEQYF	TGCAGTGCTAGCGGTGTTAGGCCATCCTACGAGCAGTACTTC
.	TRBD2	TRBV23-1	18	TRBJ2-7	CASSQSPTSGGVDNEQYF	TGCGCCAGCAGTCAATCCCCGACTAGCGGGGGTGTCGACAATGAGCAGTACTTC
.	.	TRBV7-8	15	TRBJ1-2	CASSPYFREYYGYTF	TGTGCCAGCAGCCCATACTTCAGGGAATACTATGGCTACACCTTC
.	.	TRBV27	15	TRBJ1-6	CASSLDTAYNSPLHF	TGTGCCAGCAGTTTGGACACGGCTTATAATTCACCCCTCCACTTT
.	.	TRBV28	11	TRBJ2-5	CATVITATQYF	TGTGCCACCGTCATAACAGCCACCCAGTACTTC
few	.	TRBV10-3	13	TRBJ2-1	CAISLDAIGEQFF	TGTGCCATCAGTCTAGACGCAATAGGTGAGCAGTTCTTC
few	TRBD2	TRBV4-3	21	TRBJ2-1	CASSQEGLPVPRRGGYNEQFF	TGCGCCAGCAGCCAAGAGGGGCTCCCCGTCCCTCGGCGGGGGGGCTACAATGAGCAGTTCTTC
few	.	TRBV20-1	14	TRBJ2-4	CSASDWTAKNIQYF	TGCAGTGCTAGCGATTGGACGGCCAAAAACATTCAGTACTTC
once	.	TRBV20-1	15	TRBJ1-2	CSARDPVASNYGYTF	TGCAGTGCTAGAGACCCTGTGGCTTCTAACTATGGCTACACCTTC